This T cell receptor (beta chain) originates from a study of cytotoxic CD8 clonotypes in ibrutinib-treated CLL. Study conclusions and caveats: Circulating CD8+ T-cell counts were tracked by baseline clonality, which exceeded that of age-matched healthy donors. Ibrutinib response saw clonality rise, and progression saw it return toward baseline.

The CDR3 spans 16 residues. CDR1 is MNHEY and CDR2 is SMNVEV in the germline V gene (reference sequence). Trimming cost V 3 bases and J 0 bases; bases outside gene matches: 8. A 1 in 200,000 to 1 in 1 million T cell depth was the sequencing target. Generated by immunoSEQ multiplex PCR, the TCRdb table keeps only in-frame clones and is missing some. Among 70,000 to 80,000 clones listed, roughly 85% were seen once. Of note for this clone: No antigen is known for it.

The chain has TRBV27 and TRBJ2-7; TRBD1 aligns across 7 bases. The material sequenced was PBMCs, taken after 24 months of ibrutinib treatment. This TCR was sampled from a human donor with chronic lymphocytic leukemia. The CDR3 loop is CASSFIADRYSYEQYF. For the CDR3, the DNA is TGTGCCAGCAGTTTCATCGCGGACAGGTACTCCTACGAGCAGTACTTC.